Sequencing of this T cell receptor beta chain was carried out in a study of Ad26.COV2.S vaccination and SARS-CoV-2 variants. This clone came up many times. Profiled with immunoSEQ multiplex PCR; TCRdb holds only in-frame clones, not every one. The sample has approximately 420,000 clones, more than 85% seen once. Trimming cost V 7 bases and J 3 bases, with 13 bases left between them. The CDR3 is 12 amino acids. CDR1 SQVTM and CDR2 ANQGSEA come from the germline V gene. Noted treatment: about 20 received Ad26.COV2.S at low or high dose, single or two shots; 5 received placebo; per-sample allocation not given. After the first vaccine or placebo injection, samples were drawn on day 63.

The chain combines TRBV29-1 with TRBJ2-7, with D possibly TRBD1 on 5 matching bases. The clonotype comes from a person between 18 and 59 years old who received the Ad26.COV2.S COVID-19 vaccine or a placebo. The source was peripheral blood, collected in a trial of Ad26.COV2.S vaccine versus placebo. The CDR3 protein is CSGLGENYEQYF. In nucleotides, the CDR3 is TGCAGCGGCCTAGGGGAAAACTACGAGCAGTACTTC.